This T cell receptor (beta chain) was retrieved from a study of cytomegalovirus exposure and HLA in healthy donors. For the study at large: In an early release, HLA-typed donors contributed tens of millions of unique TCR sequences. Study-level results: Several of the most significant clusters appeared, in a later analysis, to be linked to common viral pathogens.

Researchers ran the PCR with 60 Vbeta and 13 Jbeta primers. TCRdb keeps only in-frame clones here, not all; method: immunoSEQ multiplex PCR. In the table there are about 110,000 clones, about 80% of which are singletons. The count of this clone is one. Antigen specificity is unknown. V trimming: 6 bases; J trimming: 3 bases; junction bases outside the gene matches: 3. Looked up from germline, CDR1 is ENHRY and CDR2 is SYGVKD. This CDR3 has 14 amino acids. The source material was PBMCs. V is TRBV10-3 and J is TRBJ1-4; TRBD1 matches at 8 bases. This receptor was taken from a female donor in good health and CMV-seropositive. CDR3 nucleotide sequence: TGTGCCATCAGCCGGACAGGGCCTAATGAAAAACTGTTTTTT. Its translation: CAISRTGPNEKLFF.